This T cell receptor beta chain was captured by sequencing in a study of vaccination effects on CD4 cells after COVID-19. Study-wide context: The second dose preceded post-vaccine samples by a median of 72 days. Findings of the study overall: Cross-reactivity with common cold coronaviruses was shown by only 1 of 255 vaccine-induced clones in healthy vaccinees. Clones that were induced by infection or by vaccine showed marked contraction late after vaccination.

Antigen-specific CD4+ T cells were expanded (with viral peptide pools) by the ViraFEST assay ahead of sequencing. Culture lasted about ten days before CD4+ T cell isolation. Two-dose BNT162b2 or mRNA-1273 vaccination was given to participants. V dropped 4 bases and J dropped 4 bases, with 22 bases sitting between them. Germline-derived CDR1 and CDR2 are LGHNT and FRNRAP. This CDR3 comprises 17 residues. Data came from immunoSEQ multiplex PCR; TCRdb stores just in-frame clones and leaves some out. The sample contains 25,000 to 40,000 clones, around three fifths of which appear only once. This clone was found a few times. The antigen remains undetermined.

The chain recombines TRBV12-5 with TRBJ1-2; possible D gene TRBD1, 6 bases. Sequencing used CD4+ T cells from PBMCs cultured with SARS-CoV-2 spike peptides, obtained after COVID-19 vaccination. The source is a human donor who received a COVID-19 vaccine. The CDR3 here is CASGSYYPGQRSYGYTF. The DNA for the CDR3 is TGTGCTAGTGGTTCCTACTACCCAGGACAGAGGAGCTATGGCTACACCTTC.